These 24 T cell receptor beta chains came from one sample sequenced in a study of cytotoxic CD8 clonotypes in ibrutinib-treated CLL. Sequencing used immunoSEQ multiplex PCR; TCRdb keeps in-frame clones, though not all of them. This table has just over 200,000 clones, roughly three quarters appearing once. The specimen comprised PBMCs, sampled after 12 months of ibrutinib treatment. The source is a human donor with chronic lymphocytic leukemia.

The chain has TRBV5-4 and TRBJ2-1, with D maybe TRBD2 (6 bases). Germline loops: CDR1 SGHNT, CDR2 YYREEE (reference sequence). The CDR3 totals 15 residues. V lost 0 bases and J lost 5, with 12 bases in between. The CDR3 loop is CASSLGLAENNEQFF. DNA for the CDR3: TGTGCCAGCAGCTTGGGGTTAGCGGAAAACAATGAGCAGTTCTTC. Looking up the rest from reference TRBV5-4 and TRBJ2-1 gives the full variable domain: ETGVTQSPTHLIKTRGQQVTLRCSSQSGHNTVSWYQQALGQGPQFIFQYYREEENGRGNFPPRFSGLQFPNYSSELNVNALELDDSALYLCASSLGLAENNEQFFGPGTRLTVL.

Only one count was recorded for this clone. The chain has TRBV19 and TRBJ1-4; 9 bases agree with TRBD1. Germline lookup yields CDR1 LNHDA and CDR2 SQIVND (reference sequence). CDR3 length: 18 amino acids. Trimming at V came to 0 bases and at J to 4 bases, leaving 9 bases not matched to a gene. The CDR3 loop reads CASSIERLGTGNNEKLFF. In DNA form, the CDR3 reads TGTGCCAGTAGTATAGAAAGGCTCGGGACAGGGAATAATGAAAAACTGTTTTTT.

The chain uses TRBV2 and TRBJ2-1; maybe TRBD2 (5 bases). Per germline, CDR1 SNHLY and CDR2 FYNNEI. The CDR3 loop spans 13 amino acids. The V and J ends lost 6 bases and 2 bases respectively, with 8 bases between them. CDR3 DNA: TGTGCCAGCAGGGCCGGGGCCTACAATGAGCAGTTCTTC. Its translation: CASRAGAYNEQFF.

V usage is TRBV5-4 and J usage is TRBJ2-3; a weak D match, TRBD2 (6 bases). Deletions cut 4 bases from V and 6 bases from J, with 6 bases between. This CDR3 has 11 amino acids. Germline loops: CDR1 SGHNT, CDR2 YYREEE (reference sequence). CDR3 residues: CASSGGDTQYF. CDR3 bases: TGTGCCAGCAGCGGGGGGGATACGCAGTATTTT.

The chain employs TRBV5-1 and TRBJ1-1, with 12 bases identical to TRBD1. CDR1 is SGHRS and CDR2 is YFSETQ in the germline V gene. J lost 0 bases, V lost 0 bases, and 9 bases had no gene match. The CDR3 runs to 19 residues. CDR3 sequence (DNA): TGCGCCAGCAGCTTGGCCAATTGGGACAGGGGGCGATTGAACACTGAAGCTTTCTTT. Translated, it gives CASSLANWDRGRLNTEAFF.

This chain uses TRBV30 with TRBJ2-3; 8 bases are a match to TRBD2. Germline CDR1 is GTSNPN and CDR2 is SVGIG (reference sequence). This CDR3 region has 13 residues. J lost 7 bases, V lost 4 bases, and 7 bases had no gene match. The chain's CDR3 is CAWTGGARNTQYF. DNA of the CDR3: TGTGCCTGGACCGGGGGGGCCAGGAATACGCAGTATTTT.

V gene TRBV5-1 combines with J gene TRBJ2-3, with TRBD1 matching 7 bases. The V gene's germline CDR1 is SGHRS and CDR2 YFSETQ. V lost 4 bases to trimming and J lost 3 bases; unmatched junction nucleotides: 11. The CDR3 is 16 residues long. Here the CDR3 reads CASSPGQVRGTDTQYF. The CDR3 bases are TGCGCCAGCAGCCCTGGACAGGTGAGGGGGACAGATACGCAGTATTTT.

This chain connects TRBV6-4 to TRBJ1-2; D unclear. The CDR3 runs 11 residues. Trimming pared 6 bases from V and 8 bases from J, leaving 10 bases between. Germline lookup yields CDR1 MRHNA and CDR2 SNTAGT. Written as DNA, the CDR3 is TGTGCCAGCAGGCCGTTTCGGGGCTACACCTTC. This gives the protein CASRPFRGYTF.

The V call is TRBV7-3, the J call TRBJ1-5; D not certain. The V gene's germline CDR1 is SGHTA and CDR2 FQGTGA. The CDR3 totals 9 residues. CDR3 DNA sequence: TGTGAAGGTAGGCAGCCCCAGCATTTT. Amino acids: CEGRQPQHF.

The chain uses TRBV2 and TRBJ1-1; D might be TRBD1 (5 bases). CDR3 size: 17 residues. The germline V and J ends were trimmed by 6 bases and 0 bases, with 20 bases remaining between them. Germline values: CDR1 SNHLY, CDR2 FYNNEI. The CDR3 DNA is TGTGCCAGCAGAGGTCCCACAGGCGGGCCTATGAACACTGAAGCTTTCTTT. Translated, it gives CASRGPTGGPMNTEAFF.

The chain recombines TRBV6-1 with TRBJ2-5; D remains ambiguous. V dropped 6 bases and J dropped 5 bases, with 16 bases sitting between them. CDR3 length: 14 residues. Per the germline V gene, CDR1 is MNHNS and CDR2 is SASEGT. The CDR3 nucleotides read TGTGCCAGCAGGGCTGCACCCGGGCTGGAGACCCAGTACTTC. Residues: CASRAAPGLETQYF.

The gene calls are TRBV4-1 and TRBJ2-1; tentative D call: TRBD2 (6 bases). The CDR3 extends over 14 amino acids. V lost 3 bases and J 4 bases, leaving 10 bases between the germline ends. The germline V gene encodes CDR1 MGHRA and CDR2 YSYEKL. DNA of the CDR3: TGCGCCAGCAGCCACGGGGGAGCATACAATGAGCAGTTCTTC. It translates to CASSHGGAYNEQFF.

In its sample, this clone was seen a few times. The chain has TRBV2 and TRBJ1-2; D uncertain. V lost 10 bases and J 8 bases, leaving 14 bases between the germline ends. Germline V gene sequence: CDR1 SNHLY, CDR2 FYNNEI. The CDR3 is made up of 11 amino acids. CDR3 sequence: CANPRSGGYTF. The CDR3 nucleotides are TGTGCCAACCCCCGTTCCGGAGGCTACACCTTC.

This chain links TRBV27 with TRBJ2-7; the D gene is possibly TRBD1 (5 bases). V was shortened by 3 bases and J by 8 bases, with 17 bases between the two germline ends. Germline assignment: CDR1 MNHEY and CDR2 SMNVEV (reference sequence). The CDR3 runs 14 residues. This CDR3 reads CASSFKGIQSQQYF. The CDR3 coding sequence is TGTGCCAGCAGTTTCAAGGGGATACAATCCCAGCAGTACTTC.

V and J are TRBV5-1 and TRBJ2-7, with D possibly being TRBD1 (5 bases). V lost 0 bases and J lost 2, with 9 bases in between. This CDR3 has 14 amino acids. Germline V gene data show CDR1 as SGHRS and CDR2 as YFSETQ. CDR3 nucleotides: TGCGCCAGCAGCTTGGAGGGGCTTACCTACGAGCAGTACTTC. It codes for CASSLEGLTYEQYF.

In this sample, this clone turned up a few times. The chain combines TRBV30 with TRBJ2-2, with D perhaps assigned TRBD1 or TRBD2 (5 bases each). Germline assignment: CDR1 GTSNPN and CDR2 SVGIG (reference sequence). This CDR3 spans 13 amino acids. V was cut by 0 bases and J by 7 bases, with 9 bases left in between. The CDR3 region has the DNA TGTGCCTGGAGTGTACTGGGGGACGGGGAGCTGTTTTTT. This encodes CAWSVLGDGELFF.

This chain joins TRBV11-2 and TRBJ2-1; 10 nucleotides agree with TRBD1. The germline V gene encodes CDR1 SGHAT and CDR2 FQNNGV. The V and J ends lost 2 bases and 7 bases, in that order; junction bases with no gene match: 11. The CDR3 is 17 residues long. CDR3 bases: TGTGCCAGCAGCTTATTGCGTAGACAGGGGGCGACGAATGAGCAGTTCTTC. Amino acid sequence: CASSLLRRQGATNEQFF.

The genes are TRBV2 and TRBJ2-5, with no clear D. Trimming left V 7 bases short and J 2 bases short, with 8 bases between. This CDR3 has 12 amino acids. CDR1 is SNHLY, CDR2 FYNNEI, per germline. CDR3 DNA: TGTGCCAGCATGACGGATCAAGAGACCCAGTACTTC. It is translated as CASMTDQETQYF.

The chain carries TRBV5-1 and TRBJ2-3; maybe TRBD1 (5 bases). V lost 0 bases and J lost 5, with 13 bases in between. This CDR3 has 15 residues. Germline loops: CDR1 SGHRS, CDR2 YFSETQ. The CDR3 DNA sequence: TGCGCCAGCAGCTTGGTGGGGCTAGTAGGAGATACGCAGTATTTT. Its protein is CASSLVGLVGDTQYF.

This chain links TRBV9 with TRBJ1-2, with D perhaps matching TRBD1 (5 bases). The CDR3 has 14 residues. Trimming pared 0 bases from V and 3 bases from J, leaving 9 bases between. CDR1 and CDR2 from the germline V gene are SGDLS and YYNGEE. The CDR3 DNA is TGTGCCAGCAGCGTAGCTGGACACGACTATGGCTACACCTTC. Translating it yields CASSVAGHDYGYTF.

The rearrangement links TRBV7-2 to TRBJ2-3; no definite D call. The CDR3 runs to 14 residues. Germline V lookup: CDR1 SGHTA, CDR2 FQGNSA. V lost 3 bases to trimming and J lost 2 bases, with 9 bases between them. The CDR3 bases are TGTGCCAGCAGCTTGGGAACATACACAGATACGCAGTATTTT. The encoded protein is CASSLGTYTDTQYF.

CDR3 sequence reads: CASTPVVEGIQYF. In DNA form, the CDR3 reads TGCGCCAGCACCCCCGTAGTGGAGGGGATTCAGTACTTC. This chain links TRBV4-1 with TRBJ2-4, with a possible D match to TRBD2 (6 bases). Trimming stripped 7 bases from V and 10 bases from J, with 17 bases between. Per germline, CDR1 MGHRA and CDR2 YSYEKL. The CDR3 has 13 residues.

This chain uses TRBV6-5 with TRBJ1-1; D remains unclear. Looked up from germline, CDR1 is MNHEY and CDR2 is SVGAGI. V was clipped by 4 bases and J by 1 base, with 13 bases between them. This CDR3 has 15 amino acids. The CDR3 DNA reads as TGTGCCAGCAGTTTTAGCGCCCTAGGGAACACTGAAGCTTTCTTT. Translation: CASSFSALGNTEAFF.

This chain's CDR3 is CASSLGGNYGYTF. CDR3 sequence (DNA): TGTGCCAGCAGCTTAGGGGGGAACTATGGCTACACCTTC. V gene TRBV7-6 combines with J gene TRBJ1-2, with a weak D call TRBD1 (5 bases). The CDR3 extends over 13 amino acids. Germline V gene lookup returns CDR1 SGHVS and CDR2 FNYEAQ. Trimming pared 1 base from V and 2 bases from J, leaving 5 bases between.